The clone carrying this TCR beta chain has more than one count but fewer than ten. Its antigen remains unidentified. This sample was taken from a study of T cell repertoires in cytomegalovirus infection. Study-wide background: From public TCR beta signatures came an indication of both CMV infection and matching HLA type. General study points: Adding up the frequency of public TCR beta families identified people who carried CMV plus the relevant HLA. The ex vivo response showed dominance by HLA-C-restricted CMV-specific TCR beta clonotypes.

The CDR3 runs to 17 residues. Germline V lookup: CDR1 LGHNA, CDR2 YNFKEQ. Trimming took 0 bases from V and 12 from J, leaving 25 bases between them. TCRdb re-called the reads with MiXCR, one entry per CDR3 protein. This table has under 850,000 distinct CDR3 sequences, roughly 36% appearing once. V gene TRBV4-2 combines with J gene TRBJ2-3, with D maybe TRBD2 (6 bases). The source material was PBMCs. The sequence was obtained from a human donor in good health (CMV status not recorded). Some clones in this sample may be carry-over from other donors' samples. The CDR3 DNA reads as TGTGCCAGCAGCCAAGATTTAGGAGGGTTGGGACCCGACAAACAGTATTTT. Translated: CASSQDLGGLGPDKQYF.